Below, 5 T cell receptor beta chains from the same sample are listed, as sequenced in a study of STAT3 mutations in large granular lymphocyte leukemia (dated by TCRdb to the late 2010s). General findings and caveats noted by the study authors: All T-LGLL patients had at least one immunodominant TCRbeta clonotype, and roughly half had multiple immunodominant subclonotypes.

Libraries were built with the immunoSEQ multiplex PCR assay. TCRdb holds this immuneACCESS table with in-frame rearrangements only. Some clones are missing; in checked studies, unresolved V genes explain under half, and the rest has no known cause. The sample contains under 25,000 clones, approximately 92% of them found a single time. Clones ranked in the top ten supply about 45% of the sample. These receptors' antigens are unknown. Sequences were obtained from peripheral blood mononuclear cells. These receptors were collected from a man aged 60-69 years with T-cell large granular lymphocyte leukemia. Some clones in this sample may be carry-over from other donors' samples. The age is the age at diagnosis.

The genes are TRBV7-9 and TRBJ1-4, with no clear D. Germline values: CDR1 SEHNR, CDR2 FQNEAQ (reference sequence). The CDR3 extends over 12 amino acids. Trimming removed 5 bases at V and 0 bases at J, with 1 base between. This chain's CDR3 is CASSPTNEKLFF. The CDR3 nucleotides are TGTGCCAGCAGCCCAACTAATGAAAAACTGTTTTTT.

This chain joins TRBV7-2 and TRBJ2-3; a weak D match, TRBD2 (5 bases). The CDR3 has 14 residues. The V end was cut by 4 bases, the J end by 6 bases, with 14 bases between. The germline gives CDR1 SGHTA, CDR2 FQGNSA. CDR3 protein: CASSSRGGRDTQYF. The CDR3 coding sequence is TGTGCCAGCAGCTCCCGGGGTGGCCGGGATACGCAGTATTTT.

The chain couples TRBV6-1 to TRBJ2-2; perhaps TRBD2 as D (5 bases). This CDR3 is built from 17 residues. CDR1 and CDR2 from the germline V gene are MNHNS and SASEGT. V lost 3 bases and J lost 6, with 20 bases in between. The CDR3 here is CASSDGLWLAAAGELFF. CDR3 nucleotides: TGTGCCAGCAGTGATGGGTTATGGCTAGCCGCAGCCGGGGAGCTGTTTTTT.

The CDR3 DNA reads as TGTGCCAGCTCACCACCCCACAGGGCCACTGAAGCTTTCTTT. Translated: CASSPPHRATEAFF. The chain couples TRBV18 to TRBJ1-1, with D perhaps TRBD1 (6 bases). Germline V gene sequence: CDR1 KGHSH, CDR2 LQKENI. The CDR3 is made up of 14 amino acids. V was trimmed by 0 bases and J by 4 bases, leaving 9 bases between them. Combining the CDR3 with reference TRBV18 and TRBJ1-1 gives the whole variable domain NAGVMQNPRHLVRRRGQEARLRCSPMKGHSHVYWYRQLPEEGLKFMVYLQKENIIDESGMPKERFSAEFPKEGPSILRIQQVVRGDSAAYFCASSPPHRATEAFFGQGTRLTVV.

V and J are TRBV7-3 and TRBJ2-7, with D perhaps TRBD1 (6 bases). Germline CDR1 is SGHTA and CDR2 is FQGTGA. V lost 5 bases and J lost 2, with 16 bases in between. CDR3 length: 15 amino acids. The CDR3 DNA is TGTGCCAGCAGCCTCACCGGGACAACCACCTACGAGCAGTACTTC. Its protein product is CASSLTGTTTYEQYF.